A single sample is the source of the 10 T cell receptor beta chains below, sequenced in a study of T-cell reconstitution after alpha-beta-depleted transplantation in children. Construction of the TCRbeta library involved unique molecular identifiers. TCRdb independently ran MiXCR on the PCR reads; one entry per CDR3 protein. The table includes approximately 4,500 distinct CDR3 sequences, about a quarter detected once. The source material was PBMCs, mostly from graft donor cells, sampled 60 days after TCRalphabeta/CD19-depleted stem cell transplant. The receptors were gathered from a boy younger than two who had a stem cell transplant for SCID, so the T cells may come from the graft donor.

This clonotype was seen ten or more times. This chain connects TRBV11-3 to TRBJ2-3, with 10 bases identical to TRBD2. Germline values: CDR1 SGHNT, CDR2 YENEEA. This CDR3 is built from 16 residues. V was pared by 3 bases and J by 2 bases, with 5 bases of the junction left unmatched. CDR3 nucleotides: TGTGCCAGCAGCTTTACTAGCGGGGCGGCCACAGATACGCAGTATTTT. This codes for CASSFTSGAATDTQYF.

This clonotype is termed medium-sized. This CDR3 is CASSSKARTDTQYF. CDR3 nucleotide sequence: TGTGCCAGCAGCTCCAAGGCCCGCACAGATACGCAGTATTTT. V is TRBV7-9 and J is TRBJ2-3; D call uncertain. The CDR3 sequence is 14 residues long. Germline assignment: CDR1 SEHNR and CDR2 FQNEAQ (reference sequence). Trimming took off 4 bases at V and 1 base at J, with 9 bases between the two ends. The variable domain in full, completed from reference TRBV7-9 and TRBJ2-3, reads DTGVSQNPRHKITKRGQNVTFRCDPISEHNRLYWYRQTLGQGPEFLTYFQNEAQLEKSRLLSDRFSAERPKGSFSTLEIQRTEQGDSAMYLCASSSKARTDTQYFGPGTRLTVL.

Sample share makes this clonotype medium-sized. CDR3 in DNA: TGCAGCGTTGATAGGCTGGGCGCTTTCTTT. It codes for CSVDRLGAFF. V usage is TRBV29-1 and J usage is TRBJ1-1; D remains ambiguous. Germline CDR1 and CDR2: SQVTM and ANQGSEA. Trimming shortened V by 3 bases and J by 11 bases, and 10 bases separated the two germline ends. This CDR3 spans 10 amino acids.

Within the sample, this clonotype is medium-sized. The CDR3 DNA reads as TGTGCCAGCAGCTTAGGAGGCAGGCGGAATGAAAAACTGTTTTTT. This sequence encodes CASSLGGRRNEKLFF. The chain joins TRBV7-9 to TRBJ1-4, with D unresolved. From germline, CDR1 is SEHNR and CDR2 FQNEAQ (reference sequence). CDR3 length equals 15 residues. V was shortened by 1 base and J by 5 bases, with 11 bases between the two germline ends.

V usage is TRBV4-3 and J usage is TRBJ2-7; maybe TRBD2 (5 bases). Germline V CDR1 and CDR2: LGHNA, YSLEER. This CDR3 region has 15 residues. V was pared by 8 bases and J by 3 bases, with 20 bases between. Here the CDR3 reads CASQEMSPSGYEQYF. For the CDR3, the DNA is TGCGCCAGCCAAGAGATGAGTCCCAGCGGCTACGAGCAGTACTTC.

The chain joins TRBV15 to TRBJ1-3; D gene uncertain. Trimming took off 1 base at V and 0 bases at J, with 7 bases between the two ends. CDR3 size: 15 residues. Germline values: CDR1 LNHNV, CDR2 YYDKDF (reference sequence). In nucleotides, the CDR3 is TGTGCCACCAGCAGAGGGACCGTCTCTGGAAACACCATATATTTT. This encodes CATSRGTVSGNTIYF.

As DNA, the CDR3 is TGCAGTGCTAGTTATGGACTAGCTAGTAATGAGCAGTTCTTC. Its translation: CSASYGLASNEQFF. This chain uses TRBV20-1 with TRBJ2-1; the match to TRBD2 covers 8 bases. The CDR3 runs to 14 residues. The ends lost 3 bases at V and 7 bases at J; junction bases unmatched: 8. CDR1 and CDR2 from the germline V gene are DFQATT and SNEGSKA (reference sequence).

This clonotype was seen at least ten times. This chain uses TRBV2 with TRBJ2-3; 8 bases fit TRBD1. Germline V gene sequence: CDR1 SNHLY, CDR2 FYNNEI. Unmatched junction bases numbered 3, after V lost 6 bases and J lost 7 bases. The CDR3 spans 12 residues. Written as DNA, the CDR3 is TGTGCCAGCAGGGACAGGGTGAATACGCAGTATTTT. Translating gives CASRDRVNTQYF.

V gene TRBV29-1 combines with J gene TRBJ2-7; D uncertain. The V gene lost 6 bases and the J gene lost 7 bases, with 7 bases spanning the gap. Germline V CDR1 and CDR2: SQVTM, ANQGSEA. This CDR3 is built from 9 residues. CDR3 coding DNA: TGCAGCGTGGTTGAAGAGCAGTACTTC. Protein sequence: CSVVEEQYF.

About this clonotype itself: A read error may account for a junction end that differs from germline. The J gene is TRBJ1-2, the V gene TRBV25-1; D unresolved. CDR3 length equals 13 residues. The V gene's germline CDR1 is MGHDK and CDR2 SYGVNS. CDR3 in amino acids: CARGPGLLYGYPF. Here the CDR3 DNA reads TGTGCCAGGGGCCCCGGACTCCTCTATGGCTACCCCTTC.